A single sample gave rise to the 19 T cell receptor beta chains below, sequenced in a study of blood T cell repertoires in COVID-19. The protocol was immunoSEQ multiplex PCR, while the TCRdb copy is restricted to in-frame clones and leaves out a portion. Of 150,000 to 200,000 clones listed, about 83% are singletons. The sample comprised peripheral blood. The receptors come from a woman between 70 and 85 years old with COVID-19, enrolled during active disease.

The V gene is TRBV7-9, the J gene TRBJ1-3, with 10 bases that match TRBD1. Per germline, CDR1 SEHNR and CDR2 FQNEAQ (reference sequence). The CDR3 loop spans 17 amino acids. V was clipped by 5 bases and J by 0 bases; unmatched bases: 7. CDR3 loop: CASSPRTGGSSGNTIYF. CDR3 nucleotides: TGTGCCAGCAGCCCTCGGACAGGGGGTTCCTCTGGAAACACCATATATTTT.

The chain is built from TRBV5-1 and TRBJ1-2; TRBD1 matches at 11 bases. Germline CDR1 reads SGHRS; CDR2 reads YFSETQ. This CDR3 region has 17 residues. J lost 8 bases, V lost 2 bases, and 14 bases had no gene match. DNA of the CDR3: TGCGCCAGCAGCTTCGGACAGGGGGCGTTATCTTATGTGGGCTACACCTTC. Its protein product is CASSFGQGALSYVGYTF.

This clone was seen a few times. Here the CDR3 reads CATLRTGLTNGYTF. CDR3 in DNA: TGTGCCACCCTAAGGACAGGACTCACTAATGGCTACACCTTC. The chain recombines TRBV28 with TRBJ1-2, with 7 positions matching TRBD1. V shed 10 bases and J 6 bases; nucleotides not matched to a gene: 14. The length of the CDR3 is 14 residues. Germline V CDR1 and CDR2: MDHEN, SYDVKM.

The rearrangement joins TRBV7-3 to TRBJ2-3; TRBD1 might be the D (6 bases). V was shortened by 0 bases and J by 10 bases, with 17 bases between the two germline ends. There are 15 residues in the CDR3. CDR1 is SGHTA and CDR2 is FQGTGA in the germline V gene. CDR3 DNA: TGTGCCAGCAGCTTAACGGGCCTGGGGCAGGGGTCGCAGTATTTT. Translation: CASSLTGLGQGSQYF.

V usage is TRBV21-1 and J usage is TRBJ2-7; the table names TRBD1, a call not compared with the DNA. TRBV21-1 is listed as a pseudogene. The CDR3 is 16 amino acids. CDR3 DNA: TGTGCCAGCAGCAAAGACCGGACAACGAGCTCCTACGAGCAGTACTTC. Amino acids: CASSKDRTTSSYEQYF.

The chain carries TRBV27 and TRBJ2-3; TRBD2 aligns across 12 bases. V shed 2 bases and J 4 bases; nucleotides not matched to a gene: 4. The CDR3 contains 16 residues. Germline V gene sequence: CDR1 MNHEY, CDR2 SMNVEV (reference sequence). CDR3 residues: CASSLRLAGGSDTQYF. The CDR3 bases are TGTGCCAGCAGTTTAAGGCTAGCGGGGGGGTCAGATACGCAGTATTTT.

This clone was seen a single time. The rearrangement links TRBV18 to TRBJ1-4, with D tentatively TRBD1 (6 bases). Trimming took 0 bases from V and 5 from J, leaving 16 bases between them. Germline lookup yields CDR1 KGHSH and CDR2 LQKENI. CDR3 length: 17 residues. The CDR3 protein is CASSPPWKGGRNEKLFF. For the CDR3, the DNA is TGTGCCAGCTCACCACCGTGGAAAGGGGGAAGGAATGAAAAACTGTTTTTT.

The chain uses TRBV6-2 or TRBV6-3 and TRBJ2-3; D possibly corresponds to TRBD2 (7 bases). Germline CDR1 reads MNHEY; CDR2 reads SVGEGT. Trimming took off 2 bases at V and 0 bases at J, with 12 bases between the two ends. CDR3 length: 16 amino acids. This chain's CDR3 is CASSYGGASSTDTQYF. In DNA, the CDR3 is TGTGCCAGCAGTTACGGGGGGGCCTCTAGCACAGATACGCAGTATTTT.

This chain links TRBV5-4 with TRBJ1-2; 7 bases align to TRBD1. The germline gives CDR1 SGHNT, CDR2 YYREEE (reference sequence). The CDR3 extends over 13 amino acids. After removal of 4 bases from V and 3 bases from J, the junction contained 3 bases not matched to a gene. DNA of the CDR3: TGTGCCAGCAGCAGTGACAGGGACTATGGCTACACCTTC. Translating it yields CASSSDRDYGYTF.

This chain connects TRBV15 to TRBJ1-1; D ambiguous. The CDR3 contains 16 residues. Germline loops: CDR1 LNHNV, CDR2 YYDKDF (reference sequence). The V and J ends lost 0 bases and 3 bases respectively, with 14 bases between them. CDR3 sequence reads: CATSREYGRSDTEAFF. CDR3 coding DNA: TGTGCCACCAGCAGAGAATACGGCAGGTCTGACACTGAAGCTTTCTTT. The full variable domain, rest sourced from reference TRBV15 and TRBJ1-1, is DAMVIQNPRYQVTQFGKPVTLSCSQTLNHNVMYWYQQKSSQAPKLLFHYYDKDFNNEADTPDNFQSRRPNTSFCFLDIRSPGLGDTAMYLCATSREYGRSDTEAFFGQGTRLTVV.

V and J are TRBV5-4 and TRBJ1-1; TRBD1 matches 8 bases. Trimming at V came to 0 bases and at J to 1 base, leaving 2 bases not matched to a gene. The CDR3 runs to 15 residues. Germline V gives CDR1 SGHNT, CDR2 YYREEE (reference sequence). As DNA, the CDR3 is TGTGCCAGCAGCTTGGACCAGGGGGCGAACACTGAAGCTTTCTTT. As protein: CASSLDQGANTEAFF.

This chain links TRBV11-2 with TRBJ1-4; perhaps TRBD1 as D (6 bases). Trimming cost V 4 bases and J 0 bases, with 9 bases left between them. CDR1 is SGHAT and CDR2 is FQNNGV in the germline V gene. The CDR3 loop spans 15 amino acids. CDR3 DNA: TGTGCCAGCAGCTGGACAGTCACAACTAATGAAAAACTGTTTTTT. As protein: CASSWTVTTNEKLFF.

This clone was counted between two and nine times. This chain links TRBV6-6 with TRBJ1-6; 10 bases fit TRBD1. CDR1 MNHNY and CDR2 SVGAGI come from the germline V gene (reference sequence). The CDR3 is 16 residues long. Trimming removed 4 bases from V and 5 bases from J; junction bases left unmatched: 5. The CDR3 DNA reads as TGTGCCAGCAGTTGGGACAGGGGACGGGATAATTCACCCCTCCACTTT. Translated, it gives CASSWDRGRDNSPLHF.

The rearrangement links TRBV7-9 to TRBJ1-2; D might be TRBD1 (6 bases). In germline, CDR1 is SEHNR, CDR2 FQNEAQ (reference sequence). The CDR3 runs 13 residues. V lost 6 bases and J 2 bases, leaving 10 bases between the germline ends. This CDR3 reads CASSPDRNYGYTF. For the CDR3, the DNA is TGTGCCAGCAGTCCCGACAGGAACTATGGCTACACCTTC.

This clone was counted once. The V and J genes are TRBV5-1 and TRBJ1-2; tentative D call: TRBD1 (6 bases). The CDR3 spans 14 residues. Trimming removed 5 bases at V and 1 base at J, with 12 bases between. Germline CDR1 is SGHRS and CDR2 is YFSETQ. The CDR3 sequence is CASRGAGNNYGYTF. The CDR3 DNA reads TGCGCCAGCAGGGGGGCAGGGAATAACTATGGCTACACCTTC.

V and J are TRBV5-1 and TRBJ2-3; 9 bases line up with TRBD2. In germline, CDR1 is SGHRS, CDR2 YFSETQ. V was pared by 7 bases and J by 1 base, with 4 bases of the junction left unmatched. The CDR3 is made up of 14 amino acids. The DNA for the CDR3 is TGCGCCAGCGTTATAGCGGGGGGCACAGATACGCAGTATTTT. Protein: CASVIAGGTDTQYF.

This chain connects TRBV25-1 to TRBJ2-7; D not resolved. CDR3 length: 11 amino acids. In germline, CDR1 is MGHDK, CDR2 SYGVNS. V gave up 6 bases and J gave up 3 bases, with 6 bases separating them. CDR3 bases: TGTGCCAGCAGGATCGGCTACGAGCAGTACTTC. Translation: CASRIGYEQYF.

This clone showed up just once. The chain is built from TRBV28 and TRBJ2-5; 12 bases align to TRBD2. Germline CDR1 and CDR2: MDHEN and SYDVKM. J was trimmed by 4 bases and V by 4 bases; bases with no gene match: 7. This CDR3 comprises 16 residues. CDR3 protein: CASSSSGGALGETQYF. The CDR3 coding sequence is TGTGCCAGCAGTTCTAGCGGGGGGGCTCTGGGAGAGACCCAGTACTTC.

This clone came up a few times. V is TRBV20-1 and J is TRBJ1-4, with D unclear. The ends were cut back, 3 bases at V and 7 bases at J, with 12 bases in the middle. The length of the CDR3 is 13 residues. In germline, CDR1 is DFQATT, CDR2 SNEGSKA (reference sequence). CDR3 region: CSASWGGTEKLFF. The CDR3 coding sequence is TGCAGTGCTAGTTGGGGAGGTACTGAAAAACTGTTTTTT.